This record looks at one T cell receptor beta chain sequence and its context. Its matching antigen is unknown. TCRdb re-analysed the 5' RACE reads in MiXCR, keeping a single row per CDR3 protein. The sample includes roughly 100,000 distinct CDR3 sequences, roughly 16% of them seen just once. The sample comes from a study of T-cell memory formation after mild COVID-19. Overall study results and limits: Clones which contracted sat mainly in CM and EM if CD4+, and in EMRA if CD8+.

The CDR3 contains 13 residues. CDR1 is MNHEY and CDR2 is SVGAGI in the germline V gene. Between the trimmed V and J ends, which lost 0 bases and 5 bases, there was a span of 7 bases. V and J are TRBV6-5 and TRBJ1-1, with D maybe TRBD1 (5 bases). The receptor was derived from a man between 18 and 35 years old who had mild COVID-19 (a few samples of this study predate the infection). Cell type and time point are not known. Sequenced input: PBMCs or a T cell subset sorted from them (not recorded which). CDR3 bases: TGTGCCAGCAGTTACTCCCGGGGGACTGAAGCTTTCTTT. Protein: CASSYSRGTEAFF.